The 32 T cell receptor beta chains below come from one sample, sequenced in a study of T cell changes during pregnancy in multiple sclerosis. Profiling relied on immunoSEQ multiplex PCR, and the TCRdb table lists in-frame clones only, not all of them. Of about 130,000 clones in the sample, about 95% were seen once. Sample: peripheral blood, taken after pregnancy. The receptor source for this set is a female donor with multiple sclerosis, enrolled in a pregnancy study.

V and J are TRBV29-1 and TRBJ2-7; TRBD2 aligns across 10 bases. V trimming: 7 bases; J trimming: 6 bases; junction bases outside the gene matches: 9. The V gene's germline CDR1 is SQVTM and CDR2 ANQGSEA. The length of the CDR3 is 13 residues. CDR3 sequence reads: CSARLAGASEQYF. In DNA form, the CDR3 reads TGCAGCGCTAGACTAGCGGGCGCTTCCGAGCAGTACTTC.

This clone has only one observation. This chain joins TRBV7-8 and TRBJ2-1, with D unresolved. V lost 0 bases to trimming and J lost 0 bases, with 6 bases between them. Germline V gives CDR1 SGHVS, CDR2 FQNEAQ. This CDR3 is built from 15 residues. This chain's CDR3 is CASSLASSSYNEQFF. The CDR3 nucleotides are TGTGCCAGCAGCTTAGCTTCCTCCTCCTACAATGAGCAGTTCTTC.

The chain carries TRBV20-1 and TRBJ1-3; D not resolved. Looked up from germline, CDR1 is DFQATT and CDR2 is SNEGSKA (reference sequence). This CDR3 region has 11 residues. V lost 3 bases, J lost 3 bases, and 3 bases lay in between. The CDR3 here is CSASLGNTIYF. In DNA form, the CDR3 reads TGCAGTGCTAGTCTTGGAAACACCATATATTTT.

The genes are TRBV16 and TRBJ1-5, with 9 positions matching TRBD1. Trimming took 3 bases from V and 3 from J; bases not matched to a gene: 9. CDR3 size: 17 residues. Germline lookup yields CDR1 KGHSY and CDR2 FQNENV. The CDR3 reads CASSHIGDRANNQPQHF. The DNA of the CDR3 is TGTGCCAGCAGCCATATCGGGGACAGGGCGAACAATCAGCCCCAGCATTTT.

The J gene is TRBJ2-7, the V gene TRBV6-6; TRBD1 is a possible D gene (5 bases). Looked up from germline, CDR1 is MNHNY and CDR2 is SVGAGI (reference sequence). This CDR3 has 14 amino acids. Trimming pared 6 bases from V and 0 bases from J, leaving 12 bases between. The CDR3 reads CASRETAPSYEQYF. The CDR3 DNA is TGTGCCAGCAGAGAGACAGCACCCTCCTACGAGCAGTACTTC.

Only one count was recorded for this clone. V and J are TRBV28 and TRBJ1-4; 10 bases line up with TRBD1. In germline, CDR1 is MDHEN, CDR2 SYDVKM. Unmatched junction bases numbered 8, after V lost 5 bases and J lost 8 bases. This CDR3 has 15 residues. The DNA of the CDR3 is TGTGCCAGCAGTACACCGGGACAGGGGAGGGAAAAACTGTTTTTT. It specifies CASSTPGQGREKLFF.

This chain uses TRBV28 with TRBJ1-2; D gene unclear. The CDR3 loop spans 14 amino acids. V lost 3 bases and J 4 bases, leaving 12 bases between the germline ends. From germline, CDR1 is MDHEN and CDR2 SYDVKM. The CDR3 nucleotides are TGTGCCAGCAGTTTGAGACAACCGAGCTATGGCTACACCTTC. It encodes CASSLRQPSYGYTF.

CDR3 in amino acids: CASSLVPGGVNEQYF. CDR3 nucleotide sequence: TGTGCCAGCAGCTTAGTACCGGGAGGGGTTAACGAGCAGTACTTC. V gene TRBV11-2 combines with J gene TRBJ2-7; TRBD2 aligns across 8 bases. Germline V gene lookup returns CDR1 SGHAT and CDR2 FQNNGV. The J segment lost 5 bases and the V segment lost 1 base, leaving 7 bases of the junction unmatched. CDR3 length: 15 residues. The full variable domain, with the rest looked up from reference TRBV11-2 and TRBJ2-7, is EAGVAQSPRYKIIEKRQSVAFWCNPISGHATLYWYQQILGQGPKLLIQFQNNGVVDDSQLPKDRFSAERLKGVDSTLKIQPAKLEDSAVYLCASSLVPGGVNEQYFGPGTRLTVT.

For the CDR3, the DNA is TGCAGCGTTGTGGGGGCGCGGGGGTCTGGGGGCTACACCTTC. The encoded protein is CSVVGARGSGGYTF. V gene TRBV29-1 combines with J gene TRBJ1-2, with a tentative D call TRBD1 (6 bases). Per germline, CDR1 SQVTM and CDR2 ANQGSEA. The length of the CDR3 is 14 residues. The germline V and J ends were trimmed by 4 bases and 8 bases, with 20 bases remaining between them. Drawing the rest from reference TRBV29-1 and TRBJ1-2, the complete variable domain is SAVISQKPSRDICQRGTSLTIQCQVDSQVTMMFWYRQQPGQSLTLIATANQGSEATYESGFVIDKFPISRPNLTFSTLTVSNMSPEDSSIYLCSVVGARGSGGYTFGSGTRLTVV.

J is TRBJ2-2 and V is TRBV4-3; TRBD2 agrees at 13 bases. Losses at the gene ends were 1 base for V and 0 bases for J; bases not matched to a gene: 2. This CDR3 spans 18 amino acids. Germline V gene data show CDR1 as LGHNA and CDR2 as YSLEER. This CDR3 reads CASSQGTSGSANTGELFF. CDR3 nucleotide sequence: TGCGCCAGCAGCCAAGGGACTAGCGGGAGTGCGAACACCGGGGAGCTGTTTTTT.

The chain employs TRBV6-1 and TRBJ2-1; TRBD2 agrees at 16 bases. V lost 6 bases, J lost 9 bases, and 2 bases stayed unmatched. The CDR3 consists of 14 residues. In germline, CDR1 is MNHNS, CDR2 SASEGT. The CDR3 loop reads CASSGTSGRGEQFF. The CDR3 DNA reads TGTGCCAGCAGCGGGACTAGCGGGAGGGGTGAGCAGTTCTTC.

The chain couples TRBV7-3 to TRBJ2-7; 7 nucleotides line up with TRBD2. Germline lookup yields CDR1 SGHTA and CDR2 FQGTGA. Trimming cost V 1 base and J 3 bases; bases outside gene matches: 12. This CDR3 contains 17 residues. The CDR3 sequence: CASSLMGGADSHYEQYF. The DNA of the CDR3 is TGTGCCAGCAGCTTAATGGGAGGGGCGGATTCTCACTACGAGCAGTACTTC.

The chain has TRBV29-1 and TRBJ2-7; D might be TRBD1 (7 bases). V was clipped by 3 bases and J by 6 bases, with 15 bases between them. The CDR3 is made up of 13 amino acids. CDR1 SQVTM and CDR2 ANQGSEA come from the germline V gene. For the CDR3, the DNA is TGCAGCGTTGATCCCAGGGGGGCTGGCGAGCAGTACTTC. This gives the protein CSVDPRGAGEQYF.

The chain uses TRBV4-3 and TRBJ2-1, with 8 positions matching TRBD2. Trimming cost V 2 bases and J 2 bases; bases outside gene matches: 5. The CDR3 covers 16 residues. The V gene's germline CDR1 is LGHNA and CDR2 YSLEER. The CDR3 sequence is CASSQSGRWAYNEQFF. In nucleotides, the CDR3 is TGCGCCAGCAGCCAAAGCGGGAGATGGGCCTACAATGAGCAGTTCTTC.

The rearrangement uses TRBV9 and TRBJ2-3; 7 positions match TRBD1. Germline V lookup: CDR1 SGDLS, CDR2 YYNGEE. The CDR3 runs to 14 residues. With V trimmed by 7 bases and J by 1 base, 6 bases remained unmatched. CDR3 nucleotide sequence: TGTGCCAGCGAACAGGGGATGGGCACAGATACGCAGTATTTT. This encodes CASEQGMGTDTQYF.

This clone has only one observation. CDR3 protein: CASSYGQGLAFF. CDR3 bases: TGTGCCAGCAGCTACGGACAGGGTTTGGCTTTCTTT. This chain connects TRBV28 to TRBJ1-1; 8 bases map to TRBD1. The CDR3 is 12 residues long. Germline CDR1 MDHEN, CDR2 SYDVKM. Trimming removed 6 bases from V and 11 bases from J; junction bases left unmatched: 8.

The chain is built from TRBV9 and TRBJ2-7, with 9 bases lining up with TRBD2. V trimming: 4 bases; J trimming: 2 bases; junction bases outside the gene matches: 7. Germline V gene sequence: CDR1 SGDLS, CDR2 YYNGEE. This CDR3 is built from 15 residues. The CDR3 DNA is TGTGCCAGCAGCACAACAGCGGGAGGAGCCTACGAGCAGTACTTC. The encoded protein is CASSTTAGGAYEQYF.

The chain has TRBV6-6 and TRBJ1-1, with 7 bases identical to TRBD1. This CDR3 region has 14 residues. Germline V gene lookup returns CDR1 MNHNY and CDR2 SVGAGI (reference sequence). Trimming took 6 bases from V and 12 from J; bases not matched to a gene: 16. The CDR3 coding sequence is TGTGCCAGCAGATTAGGACAGGCAGAAAGGAGAACTTTCTTT. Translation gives CASRLGQAERRTFF.

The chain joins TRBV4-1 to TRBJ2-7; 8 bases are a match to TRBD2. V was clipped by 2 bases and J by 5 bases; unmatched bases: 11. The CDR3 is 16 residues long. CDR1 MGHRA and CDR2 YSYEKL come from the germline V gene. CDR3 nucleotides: TGCGCCAGCAGCCAACCTTACGGGACTAGGAGGAACGAGCAGTACTTC. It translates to CASSQPYGTRRNEQYF.

The CDR3 reads CASSQGGLAGIYEQYF. The CDR3 DNA reads as TGCGCCAGCAGCCAAGGGGGACTAGCGGGAATCTACGAGCAGTACTTC. V is TRBV4-3 and J is TRBJ2-7, with TRBD2 matching 13 bases. V gave up 1 base and J gave up 3 bases; unmatched junction bases: 3. Germline-derived CDR1 and CDR2 are LGHNA and YSLEER. This CDR3 comprises 16 residues.

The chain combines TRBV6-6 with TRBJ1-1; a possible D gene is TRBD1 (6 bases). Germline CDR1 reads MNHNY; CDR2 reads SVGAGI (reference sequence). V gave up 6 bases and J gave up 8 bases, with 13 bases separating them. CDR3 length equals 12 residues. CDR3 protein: CASSYNREEAFF. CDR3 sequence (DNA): TGTGCCAGCAGCTACAACAGGGAAGAAGCTTTCTTT.

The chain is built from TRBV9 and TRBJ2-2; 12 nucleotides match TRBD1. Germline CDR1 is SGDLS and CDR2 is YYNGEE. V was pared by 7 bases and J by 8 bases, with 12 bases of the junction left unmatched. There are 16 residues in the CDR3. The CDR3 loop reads CASQPPGQGATGELFF. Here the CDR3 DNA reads TGTGCCAGCCAACCCCCGGGACAGGGGGCGACAGGGGAGCTGTTTTTT.

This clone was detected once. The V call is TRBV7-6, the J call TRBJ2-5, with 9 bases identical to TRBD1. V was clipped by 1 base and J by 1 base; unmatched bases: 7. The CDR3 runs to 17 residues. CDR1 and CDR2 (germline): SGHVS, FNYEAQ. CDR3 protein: CASSLVGGGQGQETQYF. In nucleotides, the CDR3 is TGTGCCAGCAGCTTAGTGGGTGGGGGACAGGGCCAAGAGACCCAGTACTTC.

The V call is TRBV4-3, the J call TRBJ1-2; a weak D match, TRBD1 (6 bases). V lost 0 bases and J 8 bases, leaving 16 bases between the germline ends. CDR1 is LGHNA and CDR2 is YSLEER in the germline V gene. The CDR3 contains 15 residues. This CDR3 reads CASSQDSRGAHGYTF. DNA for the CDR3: TGCGCCAGCAGCCAAGACTCGCGGGGGGCGCACGGCTACACCTTC.

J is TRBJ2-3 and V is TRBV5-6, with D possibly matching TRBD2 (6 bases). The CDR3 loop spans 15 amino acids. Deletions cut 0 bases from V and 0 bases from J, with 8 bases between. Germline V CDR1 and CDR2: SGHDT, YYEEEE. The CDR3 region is CASSLVGTSTDTQYF. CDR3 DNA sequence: TGTGCCAGCAGCTTGGTCGGGACTAGCACAGATACGCAGTATTTT. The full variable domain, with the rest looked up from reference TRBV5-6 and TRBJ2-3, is DAGVTQSPTHLIKTRGQQVTLRCSPKSGHDTVSWYQQALGQGPQFIFQYYEEEERQRGNFPDRFSGHQFPNYSSELNVNALLLGDSALYLCASSLVGTSTDTQYFGPGTRLTVL.

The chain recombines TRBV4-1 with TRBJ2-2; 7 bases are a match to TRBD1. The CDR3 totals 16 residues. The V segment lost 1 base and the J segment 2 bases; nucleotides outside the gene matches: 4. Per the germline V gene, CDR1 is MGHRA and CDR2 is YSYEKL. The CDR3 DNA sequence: TGCGCCAGCAGCCAAGTGGCAGGGGGAAACACCGGGGAGCTGTTTTTT. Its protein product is CASSQVAGGNTGELFF.

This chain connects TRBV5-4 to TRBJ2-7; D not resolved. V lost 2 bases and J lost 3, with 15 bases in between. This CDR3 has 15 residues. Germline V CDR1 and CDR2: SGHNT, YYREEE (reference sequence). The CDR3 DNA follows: TGTGCCAGCAGCTTAACCCCCCTAAACCTCTACGAGCAGTACTTC. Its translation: CASSLTPLNLYEQYF.

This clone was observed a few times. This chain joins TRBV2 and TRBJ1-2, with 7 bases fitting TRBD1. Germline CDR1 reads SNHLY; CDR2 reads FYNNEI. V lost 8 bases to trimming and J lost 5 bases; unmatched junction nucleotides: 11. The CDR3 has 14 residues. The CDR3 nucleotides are TGTGCCAGCTGCCCCGAGACAGGGTGGTATGGCTACACCTTC. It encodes CASCPETGWYGYTF.

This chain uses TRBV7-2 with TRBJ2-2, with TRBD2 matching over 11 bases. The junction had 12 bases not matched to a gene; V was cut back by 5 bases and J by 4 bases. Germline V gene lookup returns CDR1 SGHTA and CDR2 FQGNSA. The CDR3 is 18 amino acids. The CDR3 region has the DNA TGTGCCAGCAGCGCTGGACTAGCGGGCCCCCCCAGCACCGGGGAGCTGTTTTTT. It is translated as CASSAGLAGPPSTGELFF. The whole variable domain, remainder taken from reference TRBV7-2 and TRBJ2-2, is GAGVSQSPSNKVTEKGKDVELRCDPISGHTALYWYRQSLGQGLEFLIYFQGNSAPDKSGLPSDRFSAERTGGSVSTLTIQRTQQEDSAVYLCASSAGLAGPPSTGELFFGEGSRLTVL.

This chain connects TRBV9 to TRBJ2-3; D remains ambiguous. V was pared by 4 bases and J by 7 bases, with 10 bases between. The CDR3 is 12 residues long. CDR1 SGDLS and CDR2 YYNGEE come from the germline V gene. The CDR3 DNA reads TGTGCCAGCAGCCCCAGTATGAATACGCAGTATTTT. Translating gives CASSPSMNTQYF.

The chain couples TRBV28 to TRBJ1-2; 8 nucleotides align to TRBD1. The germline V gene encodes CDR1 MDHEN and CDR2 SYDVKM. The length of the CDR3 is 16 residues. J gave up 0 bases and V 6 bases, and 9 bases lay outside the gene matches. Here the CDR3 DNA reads TGTGCCAGCAGCTGGGACAGGCGTACTTCTAACTATGGCTACACCTTC. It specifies CASSWDRRTSNYGYTF.

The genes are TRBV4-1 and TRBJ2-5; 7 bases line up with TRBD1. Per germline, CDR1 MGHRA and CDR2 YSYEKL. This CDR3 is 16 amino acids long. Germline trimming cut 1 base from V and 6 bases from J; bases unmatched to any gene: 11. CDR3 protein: CASSQGNTGVRKTQYF. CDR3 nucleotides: TGCGCCAGCAGCCAAGGGAATACAGGGGTCCGGAAGACCCAGTACTTC.